This note documents a single TCR beta chain sequence. The target antigen is unknown. The data were taken from a study of cytomegalovirus exposure and HLA in healthy donors. CDR1 and CDR2 from the germline V gene are MDHEN and SYDVKM. V was clipped by 5 bases and J by 8 bases; unmatched bases: 12. The CDR3 extends over 16 amino acids. Broader study findings: In a later analysis, most CMV-associated TCR beta chains appeared HLA-restricted. Later examination showed HLA-associated TCR beta chains had greater clonal expansion than equally common others. A later analysis linked roughly 17,000 TCR beta sequences to HLA alleles at 0.05 false discovery rate.

Both 60 Vbeta primers and 13 Jbeta primers went into the PCR. Profiled with immunoSEQ multiplex PCR; TCRdb holds only in-frame clones, not every one. The table has 190,000 or so clones, 75% to 90% seen once. This receptor was identified in a man over 45 in good health and CMV-seronegative. The rearrangement joins TRBV28 to TRBJ2-4, with 10 bases identical to TRBD2. Sequencing was done on a sample of PBMCs. The CDR3 here is CASSQHGAGGLDIQYF. In DNA form, the CDR3 reads TGTGCCAGCAGTCAGCATGGAGCGGGAGGGCTAGACATTCAGTACTTC.